This T cell receptor (beta chain) was obtained from a study of response to subunit inactivated influenza vaccine. TCRdb processed the RT-PCR reads anew with MiXCR; each CDR3 protein has one entry. The sample shows fewer than 400,000 distinct CDR3 sequences, 20% to 25% of them seen only once. Points on this clonotype: No antigen is known for it.

The CDR3 covers 15 residues. With 0 bases removed from V and 7 bases from J, the gap between germline ends came to 14 bases. Germline lookup yields CDR1 SGHRS and CDR2 YFSETQ. General study findings and limits: That few new T cells are recruited by each seasonal influenza vaccination was the authors' suggestion.

The chain couples TRBV5-1 to TRBJ2-1, with D unresolved. Sequencing used PBMCs from blood, obtained about 19 months after vaccination. The sequence was obtained from a man in his fifties or sixties who received an inactivated influenza vaccine. The CDR3: CASSLGGRGMNEQFF. CDR3 in DNA: TGCGCCAGCAGCTTGGGTGGTCGTGGGATGAATGAGCAGTTCTTC.